The TCR beta chain under discussion was sequenced for a study of T cell responses to AZD1222 COVID-19 vaccine. Profiled with immunoSEQ multiplex PCR; TCRdb holds only in-frame clones, not every one. Of about 270,000 clones detected, approximately 94% appear once; the ten largest clones hold 0.55%. With 0 bases removed from V and 2 bases from J, the gap between germline ends came to 11 bases. The V gene's germline CDR1 is SGHTA and CDR2 FQGNSA. CDR3 size: 15 residues. The rearrangement joins TRBV7-2 to TRBJ2-7; a possible D gene is TRBD1 (5 bases). This TCR derives from an adult who received the AZD1222 COVID-19 vaccine. Sample: peripheral blood, taken 28 days after the second AZD1222 dose. CDR3 sequence reads: CASSLALAGPYEQYF. The CDR3 DNA reads TGTGCCAGCAGCTTAGCTCTGGCAGGGCCCTACGAGCAGTACTTC. Looking up the rest from reference TRBV7-2 and TRBJ2-7 gives the full variable domain: GAGVSQSPSNKVTEKGKDVELRCDPISGHTALYWYRQSLGQGLEFLIYFQGNSAPDKSGLPSDRFSAERTGGSVSTLTIQRTQQEDSAVYLCASSLALAGPYEQYFGPGTRLTVT.